This TCR beta chain was recovered during a study of cytomegalovirus exposure and HLA in healthy donors (dated by TCRdb to about 2017). A note on the overall study: An earlier analysis of some 620 of the donors reported 276 Gb of sequence data and 117 million unique TCR beta sequences obtained from around 180 million T cells. Four to six DR-DQ haplotypes were handled as single units for association and clustering, since linkage in the cohort was strong. In a later analysis, previously published TCR beta repertoires from about 670 donors were re-analyzed and high-resolution HLA genotyping was added so that TCR occurrence patterns could be studied. In an earlier analysis of 500 to 650 of the donors, high-throughput TCR beta sequencing was used to judge whether each TCR beta V gene segment behaved as functional or pseudogenic. All discovery cohort repertoires had been generated on a single sequencing platform. The study was designed to test whether signatures of past pathogen exposure could be identified by cataloging public T cell receptors. Donor age, sex, ethnicity and CMV serostatus were compiled together with the repertoire data. Across some 400 genotyped donors of the cohort, an average of about 240,000 unique TCR beta nucleotide sequences per donor were sequenced, and around 20% of those sequences were non-productive. Class I and class II HLA loci were covered by the typing at four-digit resolution. In a later genetic analysis, genome-wide SNP genotypes for about 55% of the roughly 700 donors were used, and that subset was treated as a discovery cohort. Using immunosequencing, the study profiled T cell repertoires from some 670 subjects and related those repertoires to cytomegalovirus serostatus. Typing coverage differed by locus: A, B, C, DRB1 and DQB1 were typed in roughly 620-630 donors, DQA1 in roughly 500, DPA1 in approximately 610, and DPB1 in just under 490. Of the 300 to 400 genotyped donors, approximately 83% fell in the genetic ancestry cluster associated with self-reported Caucasian donors. In the later analysis, no new phenotypic data were used to find candidate immune exposures; instead, reliance was placed on TCR beta sequences and their occurrence across donors. Besides the first cohort of around 700 subjects, a separate validation cohort made up of some 110 different subjects was used. An early release covering just under 650 HLA-typed donors comprised about 320 gigabases of sequencing data and around 80 million unique TCR sequences. To predict cytomegalovirus infection status, the study brought together high-throughput TCR immunosequencing, statistical association of individual TCRs with disease status, and machine learning. Study-wide conclusions, independent of this receptor: In an earlier analysis of roughly 560 of the donors, most TCR beta V segments were observed in productive rearrangements about 90% or about 30% of the time, broadly matching IMGT annotations. Most TCR sequences were seen in very few donors, while some public TCRs were found in many individuals. The authors suggested that the approach could potentially be generalized to other disease states and immunological phenotypes. In a later analysis, around 17,000 TCR beta sequences were associated with specific HLA alleles at a false discovery rate of 0.05. Only TCR beta chains were sequenced in this cohort, and the absence of alpha or paired-chain data limited detectable features. In the study, around 150 TCR beta chains were listed as associated with cytomegalovirus. V-gene and J-gene trimming of TCR beta chains was associated with a missense DCLRE1C variant in a later genetic analysis, and the association was replicated in an independent cohort. A later analysis found that TCR association rates varied across HLA loci, with DRB1 alleles showing the most associated TCRs and HLA-C alleles the fewest. A further reported finding was that TCR beta sequences accurately predicted the HLA-A and HLA-B alleles for most subjects in the first cohort. For the cohort, immune exposure information was limited to CMV serostatus. Several of the top co-occurrence clusters appeared to be linked to parvovirus B19, influenza, CMV and Epstein-Barr virus, according to a later analysis. Some IMGT-functional V segments, including TRBV6-2 and TRBV6-3, could not be told apart with the 87-base-pair reads, so those segments were excluded. Correlated functional status among segregating V segments might be attributable to linkage disequilibrium, but an unknown experimental factor could not be ruled out. A later genetic analysis reported fewer N-insertions in productive TCRs among donors in an Asian-associated ancestry cluster than the roughly 700-donor mean. In both the original and validation cohorts, the classifier was reported to diagnose cytomegalovirus status with high specificity and sensitivity. A few of the identified cytomegalovirus-associated TCR beta chains were confirmed in vitro to be specific for cytomegalovirus antigens. Presence/absence analyses assumed roughly uniform sequencing depth across donors, an assumption that may not hold. Because counts were too low, some 16 rarely observed V segments, including chromosome 9 orphons, were excluded from the earlier analysis of a few hundred of the donors. Most CMV-associated TCR beta chains appeared to be HLA-restricted in a later analysis, and the HLA associations seemed to be driven largely by CMV exposure. HLA typing was unavailable for some donors at each locus, so association tests used only the typed subset. A group of highly shared sequence variants was considered likely to be a technical artifact of the sequencing pipeline. When HLA alleles, especially DR and DQ, strongly co-occurred, TCR associations were difficult to assign to individual alleles. In a later analysis, HLA-associated TCR beta chains showed more clonal expansion and lower generation probabilities than non-associated chains that were equally common.

Receptor libraries were prepared by the immunoSEQ multiplex PCR assay. For the multiplex PCR, a mixture combining 60 forward primers for TCR Vbeta segments and 13 reverse primers for TCR Jbeta segments was used. The CDR3 region of rearranged TCR beta genes was amplified from genomic DNA by a multiplex PCR assay. The Illumina HiSeq System was used to sequence the amplified TCR beta libraries as 87-base-pair reads. As for how the authors treated the data: A later analysis counted approximately 74 million unique TCR beta chains across the 550 to 800 repertoires, and some 11 million of these chains were shared by at least two donors. A nearest-neighbor algorithm error-corrected the raw reads and collapsed the reads into unique sequences, merging closely related sequences to remove PCR and sequencing errors. To assign V, D and J gene segments, CDR3 sequences were aligned to IMGT reference sequences. For a sequence to be retained, a match of at least six nucleotides to both a V gene segment and a J gene segment was required. Rearrangements were classified as productive when the CDR3 lacked stop codons and remained in frame with V and J, and all other rearrangements were classified as non-productive. CDR3 was defined according to IMGT convention as the region running from the second conserved V-encoded cysteine to the conserved J-encoded phenylalanine. Sequences without an unambiguous match to a single V gene segment were excluded from the earlier analysis of 450 to 750 of the donors. An earlier analysis of about 590 of the donors classified V segments as functional when productive rearrangements were above 56.7% and as segregating when the standard deviation between donors was above 5%. A statistical classification framework was developed to diagnose cytomegalovirus status using the catalog of TCR beta chain sequences. In a later analysis, TCR nucleotide sequences were compared against IMGT/GENE-DB human TR gene sequences so that V and J genes could be assigned. A later analysis assigned CDR3 sequences and most-parsimonious VDJ recombination scenarios with the TCRdist pipeline. In a later analysis, each TCR beta chain was defined by its CDR3 amino acid sequence together with its V-gene family, and reads without a unique V-gene family were excluded. A later analysis removed 600 or so highly shared, low-generation-probability nucleotide sequences to deal with suspected cross-contamination and a sequencing artifact. A later analysis calculated a clonal expansion index for each public chain from normalized within-repertoire ranks of inferred template counts. A later analysis computed generation probabilities with a VDJ recombination model fitted to out-of-frame rearrangements, and checked the results against IGoR. In a later analysis, TCR-TCR, TCR-HLA and TCR-CMV co-occurrence was scored with hypergeometric tests, and a repertoire-size bias correction was applied to TCR pairs. A later analysis estimated false discovery rates by permuting HLA or CMV assignments 20 times. A later analysis grouped co-occurring TCRs with DBSCAN, adding TCRdist sequence similarity when clustering within HLA-allele-positive subsets. Repertoires with fewer than 30,000 or more than 120,000 public chains, plus five repertoires with anomalous nucleotide sharing, were excluded from co-occurrence clustering. In TCRdb, the immuneACCESS table is reduced to in-frame sequences with V and J assigned. These tables do not hold every clone; where another copy was compared, an unresolved V gene accounts for under half, and the others remain unexplained. Clonal size and the V and J genes are those of that table, whereas D and trimming came from the DNA. This sample's clone table shows roughly 46,000 clones. The biggest ten clones account for 0.9% to 1.2% of the sample.

Between the V and J ends, shortened by 2 bases and 0 bases respectively, the junction contains 8 bases. The germline V gene specifies MDHEN as CDR1 and SYDVKM as CDR2. The CDR3 spans 15 residues, from the cysteine through the phenylalanine. Of the read, only the CDR3 DNA is kept; its 45 bases are in frame from base 1. The cohort comprised some 680 healthy bone marrow donors. At the time of sampling, all cohort members were nominally healthy, though unrecorded immune exposures were likely present. The donor was CMV seronegative and was included in the group of approximately 350 seronegative cohort members. Every donor gave a peripheral blood sample, and the peripheral blood mononuclear cells from that sample were used for TCR beta sequencing. Genomic DNA was extracted from the blood cell samples with the Qiagen DNeasy Blood Extraction Kit. A remark on this clone: The clone's antigen remains unknown.

The chain uses TRBV28 and TRBJ1-3, with the D gene not clear enough to name. Sequenced sample: PBMCs. The receptor comes from a woman aged 40 to 50 in good health and CMV-seronegative. The DNA sequence is as follows: TGTGCCAGCAGTTTAGAGTCAGGCTCTGGAAACACCATATATTTT. Translated, this is CASSLESGSGNTIYF.